Presented here are 20 T cell receptor beta chains from one specimen sequenced in a study of response to subunit inactivated influenza vaccine. From the RT-PCR reads, TCRdb called clonotypes with MiXCR, one entry per CDR3 protein. Among roughly 460,000 distinct CDR3 sequences listed, roughly 9.7% were seen once. Sequences were derived from PBMCs from blood, sampled roughly 46 days after vaccination. These receptors all come from a man aged 50 to 60 who received an inactivated influenza vaccine.

This clonotype was seen a handful of times. The genes are TRBV7-3 and TRBJ2-1; 10 bases agree with TRBD2. The CDR3 runs 17 residues. The ends lost 5 bases at V and 0 bases at J; junction bases unmatched: 7. CDR1 and CDR2 (germline): SGHTA, FQGTGA. The CDR3 DNA is TGTGCCAGCAGCCAGACTAGCGGGTGGAGCTCCTACAATGAGCAGTTCTTC. Encoded protein: CASSQTSGWSSYNEQFF.

This clonotype was seen many times. V and J are TRBV12-3 or TRBV12-4 and TRBJ2-1, with 8 positions matching TRBD1. Trimming took 6 bases from V and 5 from J; bases not matched to a gene: 9. This CDR3 is built from 15 residues. CDR3 sequence: CASRQGTGWHNEQFF. CDR3 sequence (DNA): TGTGCCAGCAGGCAAGGGACAGGCTGGCACAATGAGCAGTTCTTC.

The chain uses TRBV5-4 and TRBJ1-6; 9 positions agree with TRBD1. This CDR3 has 16 residues. Losses at the gene ends were 4 bases for V and 5 bases for J; bases not matched to a gene: 7. Germline V lookup: CDR1 SGHNT, CDR2 YYREEE (reference sequence). This CDR3 is CASSARGQGNNSPLHF. CDR3 DNA: TGTGCCAGCAGCGCTAGGGGACAGGGTAATAATTCACCCCTCCACTTT. Supplemented by reference TRBV5-4 and TRBJ1-6, the full variable domain reads ETGVTQSPTHLIKTRGQQVTLRCSSQSGHNTVSWYQQALGQGPQFIFQYYREEENGRGNFPPRFSGLQFPNYSSELNVNALELDDSALYLCASSARGQGNNSPLHFGNGTRLTVT.

The chain combines TRBV12-3 or TRBV12-4 with TRBJ2-4; D is unclear. The length of the CDR3 is 13 residues. Trimming stripped 4 bases from V and 3 bases from J, with 7 bases between. DNA for the CDR3: TGTGCCAGCAGTTACGGTGACAAAAACATTCAGTACTTC. This gives the protein CASSYGDKNIQYF.

The chain combines TRBV6-5 with TRBJ2-1; the match to TRBD2 covers 14 bases. Trimming took 0 bases from V and 1 from J; bases not matched to a gene: 5. Germline V CDR1 and CDR2: MNHEY, SVGAGI. This CDR3 comprises 19 residues. For the CDR3, the DNA is TGTGCCAGCAGTTACTCCGGGACTAGCGGGAGTGGTTCCTACAATGAGCAGTTCTTC. It translates to CASSYSGTSGSGSYNEQFF.

This chain uses TRBV13 with TRBJ2-7; a weak D match, TRBD1 (5 bases). V dropped 4 bases and J dropped 6 bases, with 19 bases sitting between them. This CDR3 spans 15 amino acids. Germline values: CDR1 PRHDT, CDR2 FYEKMQ (reference sequence). The CDR3 protein is CASSSHPGSPPEQYF. In DNA form, the CDR3 reads TGTGCCAGCAGCTCTCACCCAGGGTCCCCTCCCGAGCAGTACTTC.

This clonotype was seen many times. This chain uses TRBV4-2 with TRBJ2-1, with D uncertain. V gave up 0 bases and J gave up 7 bases, with 7 bases separating them. The CDR3 sequence is 13 residues long. The germline CDR1 and CDR2 sequences are LGHNA and YNFKEQ. The CDR3 DNA reads TGTGCCAGCAGCCAAGAAGGGTGGAATGAGCAGTTCTTC. Encoded protein: CASSQEGWNEQFF.

This clonotype was detected ten times or more. V is TRBV6-5 and J is TRBJ1-4; 7 positions agree with TRBD1. With V trimmed by 2 bases and J by 2 bases, 5 bases remained unmatched. Germline CDR1 and CDR2: MNHEY and SVGAGI. The CDR3 runs 16 residues. In DNA, the CDR3 is TGTGCCAGCAGTTACGAGTCACAGGGGACTAATGAAAAACTGTTTTTT. Translation gives CASSYESQGTNEKLFF.

This clonotype was counted many times. J is TRBJ1-2 and V is TRBV4-1; 8 nucleotides agree with TRBD1. The CDR3 loop spans 14 amino acids. The ends lost 1 base at V and 4 bases at J; junction bases unmatched: 2. Germline-derived CDR1 and CDR2 are MGHRA and YSYEKL. The CDR3 bases are TGCGCCAGCAGCCAAGGGACAGGGATCTATGGCTACACCTTC. This sequence encodes CASSQGTGIYGYTF.

The genes are TRBV4-3 and TRBJ2-7, with 11 bases lining up with TRBD1. Unmatched junction bases numbered 9, after V lost 4 bases and J lost 7 bases. This CDR3 comprises 15 residues. The germline V gene has CDR1 LGHNA and CDR2 YSLEER. Here the CDR3 reads CASSLGTGGRWEQYF. For the CDR3, the DNA is TGCGCCAGCAGCCTCGGGACAGGGGGAAGGTGGGAGCAGTACTTC.

This clonotype has only a few counts. J is TRBJ2-7 and V is TRBV6-1, with 7 bases identical to TRBD1. The trim removed 6 bases at V and 1 base at J, leaving 9 bases unmatched. Germline CDR1 MNHNS, CDR2 SASEGT. The length of the CDR3 is 15 residues. In DNA form, the CDR3 reads TGTGCCAGCAGACCCCCCGGGACAGCTTCCTACGAGCAGTACTTC. It specifies CASRPPGTASYEQYF.

This clonotype has a handful of counts. The V call is TRBV20-1, the J call TRBJ2-3; the match to TRBD1 covers 9 bases. CDR1 and CDR2 (germline): DFQATT, SNEGSKA (reference sequence). The CDR3 is made up of 14 amino acids. V lost 4 bases, J lost 5 bases, and 7 bases stayed unmatched. DNA for the CDR3: TGCAGTGCTATTCGGGACAGGGAAATAGATACGCAGTATTTT. Encoded protein: CSAIRDREIDTQYF.

In this sample, this clonotype turned up many times. The rearrangement uses TRBV5-1 and TRBJ2-1, with 12 nucleotides matching TRBD2. V was pared by 0 bases and J by 2 bases, with 0 bases of the junction left unmatched. The CDR3 contains 16 residues. Germline V gene lookup returns CDR1 SGHRS and CDR2 YFSETQ. CDR3 region: CASSLGLAGAYNEQFF. The CDR3, as DNA: TGCGCCAGCAGCTTGGGACTAGCGGGGGCCTACAATGAGCAGTTCTTC.

There are many counts of this clonotype. V gene TRBV9 combines with J gene TRBJ1-1; 10 bases are shared with TRBD1. The CDR3 is 16 residues long. Germline trimming cut 2 bases from V and 4 bases from J; bases unmatched to any gene: 8. Germline CDR1 and CDR2: SGDLS and YYNGEE. As DNA, the CDR3 is TGTGCCAGCAGCGTCCGGGACAGGGGTGGGAGCACTGAAGCTTTCTTT. Its translation: CASSVRDRGGSTEAFF. The variable domain in full, completed from reference TRBV9 and TRBJ1-1, reads DSGVTQTPKHLITATGQRVTLRCSPRSGDLSVYWYQQSLDQGLQFLIQYYNGEERAKGNILERFSAQQFPDLHSELNLSSLELGDSALYFCASSVRDRGGSTEAFFGQGTRLTVV.

The gene calls are TRBV12-3 or TRBV12-4 and TRBJ2-2; D assignment may be TRBD1 or TRBD2 (5 bases each). Deletions cut 6 bases from V and 5 bases from J, with 19 bases between. This CDR3 has 16 amino acids. CDR3 amino acids: CASSFSGTPITGELFF. As DNA, the CDR3 is TGTGCCAGCAGCTTTTCCGGGACCCCTATAACCGGGGAGCTGTTTTTT.

This chain links TRBV5-6 with TRBJ2-5; TRBD2 agrees at 12 bases. CDR1 SGHDT and CDR2 YYEEEE come from the germline V gene. After removal of 4 bases from V and 6 bases from J, the junction contained 7 bases not matched to a gene. The CDR3 has 15 residues. The CDR3 bases are TGTGCCAGCAGCCCAGGACTAGCGGGGTGGCAGACCCAGTACTTC. This sequence encodes CASSPGLAGWQTQYF.

This CDR3 is CASSQDLAGAFTDTQYF. The CDR3 DNA reads TGTGCCAGCAGCCAGGACTTAGCGGGGGCCTTCACAGATACGCAGTATTTT. J is TRBJ2-3 and V is TRBV4-2; TRBD2 matches at 9 bases. The CDR3 contains 17 residues. Germline trimming cut 3 bases from V and 2 bases from J; bases unmatched to any gene: 9. The germline gives CDR1 LGHNA, CDR2 YNFKEQ.

This clonotype occurred many times. This chain connects TRBV5-1 to TRBJ2-1, with 9 bases that match TRBD1. Germline values: CDR1 SGHRS, CDR2 YFSETQ. The CDR3 loop spans 15 amino acids. The ends lost 0 bases at V and 7 bases at J; junction bases unmatched: 5. CDR3 in DNA: TGCGCCAGCAGCTTGGCCGGGGACAGGGCTAATGAGCAGTTCTTC. This codes for CASSLAGDRANEQFF.

The chain has TRBV28 and TRBJ1-5; unclear D gene. The germline CDR1 and CDR2 sequences are MDHEN and SYDVKM. The CDR3 length is 15 residues. Trimming took off 2 bases at V and 1 base at J, with 9 bases between the two ends. As DNA, the CDR3 is TGTGCCAGCAGTTTACTTGACGAAAGCAATCAGCCCCAGCATTTT. Protein product: CASSLLDESNQPQHF. The full variable domain, rest sourced from reference TRBV28 and TRBJ1-5, is DVKVTQSSRYLVKRTGEKVFLECVQDMDHENMFWYRQDPGLGLRLIYFSYDVKMKEKGDIPEGYSVSREKKERFSLILESASTNQTSMYLCASSLLDESNQPQHFGDGTRLSIL.

This rearrangement joins TRBV24-1 to TRBJ1-2; TRBD1 aligns across 7 bases. The germline gives CDR1 KGHDR, CDR2 SFDVKD. This CDR3 has 15 amino acids. The V and J ends lost 0 bases and 7 bases, in that order; junction bases with no gene match: 7. CDR3 sequence (DNA): TGTGCCACCAGTGATTTGAAAAGGGGGCATGGTGGCTACACCTTC. Translation: CATSDLKRGHGGYTF.